Listed here are 5 T cell receptor beta chains from one sample, sequenced in a study of PD-L1 blockade in urothelial cancer. The repertoire was sequenced with immunoSEQ multiplex PCR; TCRdb's copy has only in-frame clones and lacks some. Counted here are about 73,000 clones, about 89% occurring once; the ten biggest clones make up around 3.4%. This material consisted of PBMCs, taken around atezolizumab (anti-PD-L1) treatment. The receptor set was obtained from a man aged 60 to 69 with urothelial cancer.

This chain links TRBV29-1 with TRBJ2-7, with 10 bases identical to TRBD1. The CDR3 totals 13 residues. Germline CDR1 and CDR2: SQVTM and ANQGSEA. Unmatched junction bases numbered 6, after V lost 5 bases and J lost 5 bases. CDR3 nucleotide sequence: TGCAGCGTTTCCCCGACAGGGGGCAACGAGCAGTACTTC. Its translation is CSVSPTGGNEQYF.

The rearrangement joins TRBV10-2 to TRBJ2-1; 15 bases match TRBD2. The CDR3 is 19 amino acids. With 1 base clipped from V and 7 bases from J, the junction kept 11 bases outside the gene matches. Germline CDR1 reads WSHSY; CDR2 reads SAAADI. For the CDR3, the DNA is TGCGCCAGCAGTGAGTTCAGGTTCAGGACTAGCGGGGGGGGTAATGAGCAGTTCTTC. It is translated as CASSEFRFRTSGGGNEQFF.

The gene calls are TRBV2 and TRBJ1-5, with unresolved D. Germline CDR1 SNHLY, CDR2 FYNNEI. Trimming cost V 4 bases and J 0 bases, with 7 bases left between them. The CDR3 length is 14 residues. CDR3: CASSAQYSNQPQHF. The CDR3 DNA follows: TGTGCCAGCAGTGCCCAGTATAGCAATCAGCCCCAGCATTTT.

The V call is TRBV5-1, the J call TRBJ2-3; D possibly corresponds to TRBD2 (5 bases). Trimming cost V 0 bases and J 1 base, with 9 bases left between them. Germline V gene data show CDR1 as SGHRS and CDR2 as YFSETQ. The length of the CDR3 is 15 residues. The CDR3 spells CASSLDGGRTDTQYF. For the CDR3, the DNA is TGCGCCAGCAGCTTGGATGGCGGGCGCACAGATACGCAGTATTTT.

Details on this clone: A junction boundary mismatches the germline segment, possibly from a read error. The gene calls are TRBV29-1 and TRBJ1-2; TRBD1 agrees at 8 bases. The germline V gene has CDR1 SQVTM and CDR2 ANQGSEA. The CDR3 length is 13 residues. CDR3 in amino acids: CSVEETDRVTASF. CDR3 bases: TGCAGCGTTGAAGAGACGGACAGGGTCACAGCGTCGTTC.